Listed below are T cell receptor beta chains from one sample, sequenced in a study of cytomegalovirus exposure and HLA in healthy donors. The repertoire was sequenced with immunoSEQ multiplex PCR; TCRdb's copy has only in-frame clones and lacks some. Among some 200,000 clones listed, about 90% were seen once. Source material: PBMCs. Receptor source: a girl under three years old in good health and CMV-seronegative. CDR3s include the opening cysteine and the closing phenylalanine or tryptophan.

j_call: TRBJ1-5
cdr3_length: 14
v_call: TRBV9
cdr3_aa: CASSVGAEQGPQHF

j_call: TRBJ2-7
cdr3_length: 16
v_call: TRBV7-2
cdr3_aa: CASSLAPGQGLYEQYF

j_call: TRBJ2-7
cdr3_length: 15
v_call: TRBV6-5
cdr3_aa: CASSYSGQGAYEQYF

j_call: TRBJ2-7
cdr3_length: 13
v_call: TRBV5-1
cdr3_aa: CASSPSVSYEQYF

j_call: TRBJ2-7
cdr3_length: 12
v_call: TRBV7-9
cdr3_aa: CATRQGAYEQYF

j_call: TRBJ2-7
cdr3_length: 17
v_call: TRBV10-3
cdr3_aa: CAISESAIGREDIEQYF

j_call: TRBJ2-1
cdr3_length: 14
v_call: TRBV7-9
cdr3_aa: CASSQRLAGVEQFF

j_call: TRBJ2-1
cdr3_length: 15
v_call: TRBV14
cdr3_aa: CASSQMGLAGPLQFF

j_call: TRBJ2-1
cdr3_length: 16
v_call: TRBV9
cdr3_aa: CASSVAGTRSYNEQFF

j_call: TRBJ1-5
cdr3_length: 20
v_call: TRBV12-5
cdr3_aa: CASGLVPLGQGGKSNQPQHF

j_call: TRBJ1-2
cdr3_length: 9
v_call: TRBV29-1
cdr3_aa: CSVKPGYTF

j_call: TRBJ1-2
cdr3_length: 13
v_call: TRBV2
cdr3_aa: CASSGGRDYGYTF

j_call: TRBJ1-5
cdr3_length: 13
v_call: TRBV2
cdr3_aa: CASRATGPQAQHF

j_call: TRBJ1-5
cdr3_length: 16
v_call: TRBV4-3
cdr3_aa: CASSQGVVGGYQPQHF

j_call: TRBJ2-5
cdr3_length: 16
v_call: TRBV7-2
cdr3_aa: CASSLTWAADYRTQYF

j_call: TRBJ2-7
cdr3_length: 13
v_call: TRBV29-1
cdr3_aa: CSVGYRGVYEQYF

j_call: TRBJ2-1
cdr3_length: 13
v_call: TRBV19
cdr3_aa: CASNRGAGNEQFF

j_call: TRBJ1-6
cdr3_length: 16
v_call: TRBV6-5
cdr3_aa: CASSYSRGGSNSPLHF

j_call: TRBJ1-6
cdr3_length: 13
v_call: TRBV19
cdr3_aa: CASRKAAFSPLHF

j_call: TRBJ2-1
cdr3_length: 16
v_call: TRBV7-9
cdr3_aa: CASSASGTPSYNEQFF

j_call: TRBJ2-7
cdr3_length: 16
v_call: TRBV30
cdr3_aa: CAWSVEELAGGYEQYF

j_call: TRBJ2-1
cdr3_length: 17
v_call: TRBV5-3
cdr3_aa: CARSLLPSGSVDNEQFF

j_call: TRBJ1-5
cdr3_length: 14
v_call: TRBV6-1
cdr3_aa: CASSGRSNNQPQHF

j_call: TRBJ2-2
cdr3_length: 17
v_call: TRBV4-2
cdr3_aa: CASAGTSGSESTGELFF

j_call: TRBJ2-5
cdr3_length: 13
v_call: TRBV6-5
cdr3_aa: CASMSVGSLAQYF

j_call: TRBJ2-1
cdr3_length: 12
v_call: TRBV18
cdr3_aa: CASSRDRREQFF

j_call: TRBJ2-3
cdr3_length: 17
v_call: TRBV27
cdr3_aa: CASTSLTTSGATDTQYF

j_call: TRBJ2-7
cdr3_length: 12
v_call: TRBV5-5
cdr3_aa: CASSLRSYEQYF

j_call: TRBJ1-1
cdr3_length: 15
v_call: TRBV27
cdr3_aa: CASSFSLTAHTEAFF

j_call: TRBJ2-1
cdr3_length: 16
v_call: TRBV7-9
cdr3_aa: CASSSQGRGSYNEQFF

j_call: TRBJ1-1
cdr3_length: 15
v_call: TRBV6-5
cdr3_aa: CASSKQTLMNTEAFF

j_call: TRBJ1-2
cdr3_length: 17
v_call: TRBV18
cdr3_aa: CASSQNSGTGAFYGYTF

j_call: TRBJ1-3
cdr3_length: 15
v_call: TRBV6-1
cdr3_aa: CASSATLVTGNTIYF

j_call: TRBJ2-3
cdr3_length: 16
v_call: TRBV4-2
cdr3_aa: CASSLALGHFTDTQYF

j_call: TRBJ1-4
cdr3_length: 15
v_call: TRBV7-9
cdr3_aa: CSSSRGTGGSEKLFF

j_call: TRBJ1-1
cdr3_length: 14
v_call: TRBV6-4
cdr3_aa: CASSATGGNTEAFF

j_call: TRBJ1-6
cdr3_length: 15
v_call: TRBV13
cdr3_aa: CASSLGVSTNSPLHF

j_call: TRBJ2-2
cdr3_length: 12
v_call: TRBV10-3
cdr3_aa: CAITRNTGELFF

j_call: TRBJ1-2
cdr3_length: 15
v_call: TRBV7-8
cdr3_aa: CASSLARQGPYGYTF

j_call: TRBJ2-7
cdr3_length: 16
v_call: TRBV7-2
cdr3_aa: CASSLLSWLAGGEQYF

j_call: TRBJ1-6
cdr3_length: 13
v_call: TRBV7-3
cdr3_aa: CASSPQVNSPLHF

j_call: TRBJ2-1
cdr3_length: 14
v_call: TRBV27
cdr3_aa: CASSLQTGGNEQFF

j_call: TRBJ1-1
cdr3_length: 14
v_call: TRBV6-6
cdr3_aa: CASRRGQTNTEAFF

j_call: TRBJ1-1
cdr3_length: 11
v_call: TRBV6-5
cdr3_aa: CASSSGTEAFF

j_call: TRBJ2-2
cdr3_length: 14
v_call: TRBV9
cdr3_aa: CASSADRGGGELFF

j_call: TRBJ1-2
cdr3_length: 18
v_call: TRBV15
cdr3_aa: CATSLLQDRGRPNYGYTF

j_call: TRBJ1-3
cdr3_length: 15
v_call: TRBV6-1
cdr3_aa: CASRVTGNSGNTIYF

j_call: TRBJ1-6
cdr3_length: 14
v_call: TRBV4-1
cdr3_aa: CASSPGQVNSPLHF

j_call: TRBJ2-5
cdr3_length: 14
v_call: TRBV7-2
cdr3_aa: CASLSWDKGETQYF

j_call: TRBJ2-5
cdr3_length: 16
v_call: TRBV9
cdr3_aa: CASSVGLGRGGETQYF

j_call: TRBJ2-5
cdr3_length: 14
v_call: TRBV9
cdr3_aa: CASSVTSSWETQYF

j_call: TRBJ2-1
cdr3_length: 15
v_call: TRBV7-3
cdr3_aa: CASSLGSTSYNEQFF

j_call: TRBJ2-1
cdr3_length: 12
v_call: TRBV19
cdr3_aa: CASREGLSEQFF

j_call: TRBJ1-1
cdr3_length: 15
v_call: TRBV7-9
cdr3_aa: CASSFGGGLNTEAFF

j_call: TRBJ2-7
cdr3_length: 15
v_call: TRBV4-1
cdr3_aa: CASSQLAGVRHEQYF